This T cell receptor (beta chain) appears in the sequencing data of a study of CD8 T cells in Susac syndrome. Purification of the CD8+ and CD4+ T cells relied on negative isolation, and TEMRA cells underwent FACS enrichment. It was with random hexamers that about 0.45 to 1 ug RNA was reverse transcribed. Amplification of TCR beta CDR3 across 54 Vbeta and 13 Jbeta was performed with immunoSEQ multiplex PCR. In TCRdb, the immunoSEQ multiplex PCR reads were re-called with MiXCR into one record per CDR3 protein. The sample lists roughly 250,000 distinct CDR3 sequences; around 96% were seen once. The germline CDR1 and CDR2 sequences are ENHRY and SYGVKD. V was pared by 2 bases and J by 0 bases, with 8 bases between. The CDR3 is 14 residues long.

The chain couples TRBV10-3 to TRBJ2-7; D might be TRBD1 (6 bases). This clonotype was sampled from a human donor with Susac syndrome. Sequenced material: CD4+ T cells from PBMCs. CDR3 coding DNA: TGTGCCATCAGTGAGAGGGACAACTCCTACGAGCAGTACTTC. Encoded protein: CAISERDNSYEQYF.